The clone carrying this T cell receptor (beta chain) was seen more than once but under ten times. Profiled with immunoSEQ multiplex PCR; TCRdb holds only in-frame clones, not every one. The repertoire holds 150,000 to 200,000 clones, with approximately 85% as singletons. This sample is drawn from a study of blood T cell repertoires in COVID-19. Study as a whole: Material from acute and convalescent COVID-19 was sourced from the United States, Italy and Spain.

With V trimmed by 5 bases and J by 7 bases, 7 bases remained unmatched. Germline CDR1 and CDR2: MDHEN and SYDVKM. This CDR3 is built from 13 residues. What was sequenced was peripheral blood. The chain links TRBV28 to TRBJ1-2, with TRBD1 matching over 7 bases. This sequence was found in a woman aged 60-75 years with COVID-19, enrolled during active disease. The CDR3 bases are TGTGCCAGCAGTCGTGACAGGGTGACTGGCTACACCTTC. This gives the protein CASSRDRVTGYTF.